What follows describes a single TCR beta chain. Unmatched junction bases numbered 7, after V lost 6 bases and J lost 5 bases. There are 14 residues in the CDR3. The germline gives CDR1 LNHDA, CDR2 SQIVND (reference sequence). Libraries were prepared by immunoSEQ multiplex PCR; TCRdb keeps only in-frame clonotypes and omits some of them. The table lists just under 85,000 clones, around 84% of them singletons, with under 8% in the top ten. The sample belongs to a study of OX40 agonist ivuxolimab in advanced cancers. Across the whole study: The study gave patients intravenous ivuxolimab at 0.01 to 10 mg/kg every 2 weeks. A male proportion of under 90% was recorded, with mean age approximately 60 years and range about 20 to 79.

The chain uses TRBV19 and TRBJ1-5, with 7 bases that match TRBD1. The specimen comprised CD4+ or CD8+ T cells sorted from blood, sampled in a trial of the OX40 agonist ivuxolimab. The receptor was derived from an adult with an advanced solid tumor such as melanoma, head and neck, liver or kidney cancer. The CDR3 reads CASRGGGRDQPQHF. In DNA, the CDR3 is TGTGCCAGTAGAGGAGGGGGCAGGGATCAGCCCCAGCATTTT.